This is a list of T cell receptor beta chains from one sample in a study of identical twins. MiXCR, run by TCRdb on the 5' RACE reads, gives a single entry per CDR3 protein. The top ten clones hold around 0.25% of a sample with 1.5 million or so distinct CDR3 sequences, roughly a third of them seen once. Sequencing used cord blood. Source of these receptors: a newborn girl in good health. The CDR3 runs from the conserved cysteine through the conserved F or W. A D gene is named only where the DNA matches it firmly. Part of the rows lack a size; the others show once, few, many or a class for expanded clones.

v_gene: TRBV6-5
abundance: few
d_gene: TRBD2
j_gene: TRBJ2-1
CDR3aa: CASSSAGRNNEQFF
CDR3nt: TGTGCCAGCAGCTCAGCGGGAAGAAACAATGAGCAGTTCTTC

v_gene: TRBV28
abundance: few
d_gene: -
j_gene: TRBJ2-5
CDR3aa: CASSLSGLGNEQYF
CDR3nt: TGTGCCAGCAGTTTATCCGGGCTAGGCAATGAGCAGTACTTC

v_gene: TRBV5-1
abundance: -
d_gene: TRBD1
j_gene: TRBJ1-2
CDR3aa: CASSPQTGDYGYTF
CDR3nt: TGCGCCAGCAGCCCCCAGACAGGGGACTATGGCTACACCTTC

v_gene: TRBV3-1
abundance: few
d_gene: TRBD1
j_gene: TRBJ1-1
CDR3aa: CASETTGGTEAFF
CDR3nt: TGTGCCAGCGAAACGACAGGGGGCACTGAAGCTTTCTTT

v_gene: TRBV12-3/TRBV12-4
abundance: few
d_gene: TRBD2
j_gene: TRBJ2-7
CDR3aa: CASSFYPSSGSLYEQYF
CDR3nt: TGTGCCAGCAGTTTCTATCCTTCTAGCGGGAGTCTCTACGAGCAGTACTTC

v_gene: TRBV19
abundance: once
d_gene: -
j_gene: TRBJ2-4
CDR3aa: CASSIAGTRANIQYF
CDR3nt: TGTGCCAGTAGTATAGCCGGGACACGGGCGAACATTCAGTACTTC

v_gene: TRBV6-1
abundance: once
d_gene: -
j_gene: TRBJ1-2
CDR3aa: CASSGFGRALYGYTF
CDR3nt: TGTGCCAGCAGTGGCTTTGGACGGGCCTTGTATGGCTACACCTTC

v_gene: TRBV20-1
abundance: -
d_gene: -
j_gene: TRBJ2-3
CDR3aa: CSARDMLAGTDTQYF
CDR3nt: TGCAGTGCTAGAGATATGCTAGCAGGCACAGATACGCAGTATTTT

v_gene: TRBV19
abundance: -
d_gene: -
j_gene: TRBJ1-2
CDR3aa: CASSIEDRAGGYTF
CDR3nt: TGTGCCAGTAGTATAGAGGACAGAGCGGGGGGCTACACCTTC

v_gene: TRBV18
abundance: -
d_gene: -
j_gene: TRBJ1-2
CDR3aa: CASSPRAGSNYGYTF
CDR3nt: TGTGCCAGCTCACCACGTGCAGGGAGTAACTATGGCTACACCTTC

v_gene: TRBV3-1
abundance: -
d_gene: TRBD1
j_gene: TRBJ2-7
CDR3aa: CASSQAGTDAPEQYF
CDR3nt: TGTGCCAGCAGCCAAGCCGGGACAGATGCCCCCGAGCAGTACTTC

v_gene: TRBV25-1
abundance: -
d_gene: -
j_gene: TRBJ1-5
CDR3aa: CASSSRQVYDSNQPQHF
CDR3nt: TGTGCCAGCAGTTCCCGACAGGTATACGATAGCAATCAGCCCCAGCATTTT

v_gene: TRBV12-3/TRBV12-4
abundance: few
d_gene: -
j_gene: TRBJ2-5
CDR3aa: CASSGPGGQTQYF
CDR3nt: TGTGCCAGCAGTGGGCCCGGGGGTCAGACCCAGTACTTC

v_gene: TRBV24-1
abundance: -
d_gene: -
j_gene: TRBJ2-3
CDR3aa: CATSDLAPITDTQYF
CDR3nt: TGTGCCACCAGTGATTTAGCCCCAATCACAGATACGCAGTATTTT

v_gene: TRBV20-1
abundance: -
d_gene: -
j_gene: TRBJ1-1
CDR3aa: CSARDHRDTEAFF
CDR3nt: TGCAGTGCTAGAGATCACAGGGACACTGAAGCTTTCTTT

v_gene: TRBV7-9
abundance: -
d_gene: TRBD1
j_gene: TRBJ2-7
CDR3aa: CASSRRDRALNEQYF
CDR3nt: TGTGCCAGCAGCCGCCGGGACAGGGCTCTCAATGAGCAGTACTTC

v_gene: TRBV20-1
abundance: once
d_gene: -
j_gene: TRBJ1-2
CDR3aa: CSASWRARVDGYGYTF
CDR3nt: TGCAGTGCTAGTTGGCGGGCCAGGGTGGATGGCTATGGCTACACCTTC

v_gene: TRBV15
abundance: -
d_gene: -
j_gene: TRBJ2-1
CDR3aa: CATSTTFGSSYNEQFF
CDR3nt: TGTGCCACCAGCACAACTTTCGGTAGCTCCTACAATGAGCAGTTCTTC

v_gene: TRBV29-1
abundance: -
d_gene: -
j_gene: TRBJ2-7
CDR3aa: CSVDSEQYF
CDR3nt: TGCAGCGTTGATTCCGAGCAGTACTTC

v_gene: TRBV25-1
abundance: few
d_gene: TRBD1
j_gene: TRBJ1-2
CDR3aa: CASSDSPTGGGYTF
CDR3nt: TGTGCCAGCAGTGATTCCCCCACAGGGGGGGGCTACACCTTC

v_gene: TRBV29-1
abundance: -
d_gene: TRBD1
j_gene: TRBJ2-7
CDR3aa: CSPDRLSYEQYF
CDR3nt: TGCAGCCCGGACAGGCTCTCCTACGAGCAGTACTTC

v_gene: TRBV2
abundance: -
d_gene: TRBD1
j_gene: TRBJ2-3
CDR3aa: CASSEATGADTQYF
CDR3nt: TGTGCCAGCAGTGAAGCGACAGGGGCAGATACGCAGTATTTT

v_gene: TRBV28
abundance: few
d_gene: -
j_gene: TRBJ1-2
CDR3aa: CASSFPWDGYTF
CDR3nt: TGTGCCAGCAGTTTTCCGTGGGATGGCTACACCTTC

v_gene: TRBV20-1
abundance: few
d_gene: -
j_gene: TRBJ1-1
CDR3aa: CSARDRLITEAFF
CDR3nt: TGCAGTGCTAGAGATCGACTGATCACTGAAGCTTTCTTT

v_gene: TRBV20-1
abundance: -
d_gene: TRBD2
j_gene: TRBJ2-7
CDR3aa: CSASISGRSPYEQYF
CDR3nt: TGCAGTGCTAGCATTAGCGGGAGGTCCCCCTACGAGCAGTACTTC

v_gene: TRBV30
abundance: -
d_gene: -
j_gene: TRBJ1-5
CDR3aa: CAWSVAENQPQHF
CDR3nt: TGTGCCTGGAGTGTCGCGGAGAATCAGCCCCAGCATTTT

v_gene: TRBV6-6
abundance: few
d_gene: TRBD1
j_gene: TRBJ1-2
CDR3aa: CASQGGGYGYTF
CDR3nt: TGTGCCAGCCAAGGGGGCGGCTATGGCTACACCTTC

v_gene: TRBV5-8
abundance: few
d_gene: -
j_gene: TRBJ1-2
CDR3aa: CASTRRTATYGYTF
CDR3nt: TGTGCCAGCACTCGAAGGACAGCAACCTATGGCTACACCTTC

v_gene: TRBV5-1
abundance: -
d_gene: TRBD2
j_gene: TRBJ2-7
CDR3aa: CASSYGLAGEALSYEQYF
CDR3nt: TGCGCCAGCAGCTACGGACTAGCGGGAGAGGCCCTTTCCTACGAGCAGTACTTC

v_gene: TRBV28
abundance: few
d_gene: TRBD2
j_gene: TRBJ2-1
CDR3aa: CASSFNSGRARDEQFF
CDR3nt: TGTGCCAGCAGTTTTAACAGCGGGAGGGCAAGGGATGAGCAGTTCTTC

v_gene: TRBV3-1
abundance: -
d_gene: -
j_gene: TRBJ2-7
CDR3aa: CASSQDRTQQYF
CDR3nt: TGTGCCAGCAGCCAAGATAGGACCCAGCAGTACTTC

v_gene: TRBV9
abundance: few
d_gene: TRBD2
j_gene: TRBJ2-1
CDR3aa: CASSVGGTSGSEQFF
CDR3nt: TGTGCCAGCAGCGTAGGCGGGACTAGCGGGAGTGAGCAGTTCTTC

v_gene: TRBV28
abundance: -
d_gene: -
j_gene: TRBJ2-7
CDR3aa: CASSLWPGSYEQYF
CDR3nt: TGTGCCAGCAGTTTATGGCCCGGCTCCTACGAGCAGTACTTC

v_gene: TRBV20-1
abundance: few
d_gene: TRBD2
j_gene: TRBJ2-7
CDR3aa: CSAWTSGTDEQYF
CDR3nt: TGCAGTGCGTGGACTAGCGGGACGGACGAGCAGTACTTC

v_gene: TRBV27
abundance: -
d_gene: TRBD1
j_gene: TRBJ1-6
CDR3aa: CASSKRQGLSYNSPLHF
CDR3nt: TGTGCCAGCAGTAAACGACAGGGTCTGAGCTATAATTCACCCCTCCACTTT

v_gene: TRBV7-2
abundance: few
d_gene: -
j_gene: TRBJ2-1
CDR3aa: CASSLGAGVSQEQFF
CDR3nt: TGTGCCAGCAGCTTAGGGGCAGGGGTTAGTCAAGAGCAGTTCTTC

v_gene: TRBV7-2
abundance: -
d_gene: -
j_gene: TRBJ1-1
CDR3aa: CASSLGLSINTEAFF
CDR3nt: TGTGCCAGCAGCTTAGGACTCTCGATAAACACTGAAGCTTTCTTT

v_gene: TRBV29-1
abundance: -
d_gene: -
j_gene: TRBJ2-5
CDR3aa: CSVASRSSETQYF
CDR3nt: TGCAGCGTTGCGTCCAGGTCATCAGAGACCCAGTACTTC

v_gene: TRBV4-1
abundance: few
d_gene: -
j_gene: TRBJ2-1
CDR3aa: CASSQDQVFYNEQFF
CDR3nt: TGCGCCAGCAGCCAAGACCAAGTTTTTTACAATGAGCAGTTCTTC

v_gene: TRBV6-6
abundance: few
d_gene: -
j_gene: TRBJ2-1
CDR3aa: CASSYRAGLRVGEQFF
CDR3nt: TGTGCCAGCAGTTACCGGGCGGGACTCCGTGTCGGTGAGCAGTTCTTC

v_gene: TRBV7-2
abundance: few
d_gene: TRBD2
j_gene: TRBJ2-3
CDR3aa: CASSFGTSGRASTDTQYF
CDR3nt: TGTGCCAGCAGCTTCGGGACTAGCGGGAGGGCTTCCACAGATACGCAGTATTTT

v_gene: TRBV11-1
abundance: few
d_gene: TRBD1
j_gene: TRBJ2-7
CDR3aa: CASSSFDRGYEQYF
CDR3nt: TGTGCCAGCAGCTCATTTGACAGGGGTTACGAGCAGTACTTC

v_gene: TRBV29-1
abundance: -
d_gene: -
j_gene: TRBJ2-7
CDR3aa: CSVSGVGHTYEQYF
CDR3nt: TGCAGCGTGTCCGGCGTCGGCCATACCTACGAGCAGTACTTC

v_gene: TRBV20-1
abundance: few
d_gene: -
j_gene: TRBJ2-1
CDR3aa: CSAPKSSAFSPGSYNEQFF
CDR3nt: TGCAGTGCTCCTAAATCCAGCGCGTTTTCCCCGGGCTCCTACAATGAGCAGTTCTTC

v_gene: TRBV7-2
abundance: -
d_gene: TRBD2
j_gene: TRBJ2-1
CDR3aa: CASSLGRLADYNEQFF
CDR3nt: TGTGCCAGCAGCTTAGGGAGACTAGCGGATTACAATGAGCAGTTCTTC

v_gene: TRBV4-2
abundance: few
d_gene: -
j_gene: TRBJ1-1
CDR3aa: CASSQDARLGTRPEAFF
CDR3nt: TGTGCCAGCAGCCAAGATGCCAGATTGGGTACCCGCCCTGAAGCTTTCTTT

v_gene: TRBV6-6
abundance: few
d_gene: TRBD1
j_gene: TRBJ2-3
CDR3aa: CASSYRGRADTQYF
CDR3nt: TGTGCCAGCAGTTACAGGGGGCGTGCAGATACGCAGTATTTT

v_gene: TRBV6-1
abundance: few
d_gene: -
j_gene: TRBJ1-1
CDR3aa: CASSRRRGGTEAFF
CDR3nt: TGTGCCAGCAGTCGGAGGAGGGGAGGAACTGAAGCTTTCTTT

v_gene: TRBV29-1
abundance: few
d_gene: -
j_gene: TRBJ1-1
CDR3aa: CSVDETGKWAEAFF
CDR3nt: TGCAGCGTTGACGAAACAGGGAAATGGGCTGAAGCTTTCTTT

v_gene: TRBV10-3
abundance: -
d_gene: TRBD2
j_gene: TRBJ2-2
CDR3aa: CAIMMGLANTGELFF
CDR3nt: TGTGCCATCATGATGGGACTAGCGAACACCGGGGAGCTGTTTTTT

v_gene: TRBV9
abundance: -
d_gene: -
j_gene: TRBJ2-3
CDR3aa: CATSVGAEDTQYF
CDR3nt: TGTGCCACCAGCGTGGGTGCAGAAGATACGCAGTATTTT

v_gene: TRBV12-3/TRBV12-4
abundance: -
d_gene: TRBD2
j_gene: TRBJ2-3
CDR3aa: CASSLRMGLEGADTQYF
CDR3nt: TGTGCCAGCAGTTTACGAATGGGACTAGAGGGAGCAGATACGCAGTATTTT

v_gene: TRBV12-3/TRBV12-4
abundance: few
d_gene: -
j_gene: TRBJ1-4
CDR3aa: CASSFAYPQVEKLFF
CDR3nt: TGTGCCAGCAGTTTTGCCTACCCACAGGTTGAAAAACTGTTTTTT

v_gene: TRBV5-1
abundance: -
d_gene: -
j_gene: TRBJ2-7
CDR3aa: CASSLWAVPYEQYF
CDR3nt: TGCGCCAGCAGCCTGTGGGCAGTCCCCTACGAGCAGTACTTC

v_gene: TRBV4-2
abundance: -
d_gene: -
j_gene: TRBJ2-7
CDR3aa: CASSQDSPASRVEQYF
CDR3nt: TGTGCCAGCAGCCAAGATAGTCCAGCATCCCGAGTCGAGCAGTACTTC

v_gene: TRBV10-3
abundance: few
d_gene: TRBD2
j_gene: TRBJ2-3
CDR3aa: CAISAERGGTPDTQYF
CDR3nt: TGTGCCATCAGTGCCGAGCGGGGGGGGACCCCGGATACGCAGTATTTT

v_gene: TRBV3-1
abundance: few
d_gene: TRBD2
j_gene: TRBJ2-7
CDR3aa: CASSQLWGPSAGTYEQYF
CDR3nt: TGTGCCAGCAGCCAATTGTGGGGCCCCTCAGCGGGGACCTACGAGCAGTACTTC